Below, 26 T cell receptor beta chains from the same sample are listed, as sequenced in a study of a mutant IDH1 vaccine in newly diagnosed glioma (dated by TCRdb to the early 2020s). Read against the paper, the sample's time point label means: week 11, during vaccination. Every vaccine dose consisted of 300 ug of a 20-mer mutant IDH1 peptide in Montanide, administered subcutaneously together with topical imiquimod. No antigen has been assigned to these receptors. The protocol used for the library was the immunoSEQ multiplex PCR assay. TCRdb holds this immuneACCESS table with in-frame rearrangements only. Some clones are missing; in checked studies, unresolved V genes explain under half, and the rest has no known cause. The sample has tens of thousands of clones on record, just under 90% of them singletons. 5.7% of the sample lies in the top ten. Here the sequenced sample was PBMCs, taken from a glioma patient whose treatment included an IDH1 peptide vaccine. These receptors were obtained from a woman between 40 and 50 years old with glioma.

The V call is TRBV6-5, the J call TRBJ1-5; TRBD1 matches 12 bases. Germline CDR1 is MNHEY and CDR2 is SVGAGI. Trimming removed 5 bases from V and 6 bases from J; junction bases left unmatched: 2. The CDR3 loop spans 14 amino acids. CDR3: CASSGTGGVQPQHF. In DNA, the CDR3 is TGTGCCAGCAGTGGGACAGGGGGCGTTCAGCCCCAGCATTTT.

There are a few counts of this clone. The chain has TRBV21-1 and TRBJ1-1. TRBV21-1 is shown as a pseudogene. The CDR3 contains 14 residues. The CDR3 here is CASSPANTITEAFF. CDR3 nucleotides: TGTGCCAGCAGCCCCGCTAATACGATCACTGAAGCTTTCTTT.

This chain links TRBV5-1 with TRBJ1-2, with TRBD1 identical over 7 bases. V was pared by 4 bases and J by 5 bases, with 11 bases of the junction left unmatched. Per the germline V gene, CDR1 is SGHRS and CDR2 is YFSETQ. CDR3 length: 15 amino acids. The CDR3 bases are TGCGCCAGCAGCGGCTCAGGGACAGAAGCTTATGGCTACACCTTC. Translating it yields CASSGSGTEAYGYTF. The full variable domain, rest sourced from reference TRBV5-1 and TRBJ1-2, is KAGVTQTPRYLIKTRGQQVTLSCSPISGHRSVSWYQQTPGQGLQFLFEYFSETQRNKGNFPGRFSGRQFSNSRSEMNVSTLELGDSALYLCASSGSGTEAYGYTFGSGTRLTVV.

The chain is built from TRBV1 and TRBJ2-7; the table assigns TRBD2, which was not confirmed against the DNA. TRBV1 has pseudogene status. The CDR3 sequence is 13 residues long. In nucleotides, the CDR3 is TGCACCAGCAGCTCGACTAGCGGCTACGAGCAGTACTTC. Translating it yields CTSSSTSGYEQYF.

The chain links TRBV29-1 to TRBJ1-1, with a possible D match to TRBD1 (5 bases). Deletions cut 6 bases from V and 0 bases from J, with 17 bases between. CDR1 is SQVTM, CDR2 ANQGSEA, per germline. The CDR3 length is 15 residues. The CDR3 DNA follows: TGCAGCGTGGTCCAGGCATCGGACATGAACACTGAAGCTTTCTTT. Protein sequence: CSVVQASDMNTEAFF.

This chain joins TRBV9 and TRBJ1-2; TRBD1 matches 7 bases. Germline CDR1 and CDR2: SGDLS and YYNGEE. Trimming removed 4 bases from V and 4 bases from J; junction bases left unmatched: 4. This CDR3 region has 13 residues. CDR3 nucleotide sequence: TGTGCCAGCAGCCCAAGACAGGGCTATGGCTACACCTTC. Translated, it gives CASSPRQGYGYTF.

There are a few counts of this clone. The CDR3: CASKPSTGGIEQFF. In DNA, the CDR3 is TGTGCCAGCAAACCCTCAACAGGGGGCATTGAGCAGTTCTTC. This chain uses TRBV2 with TRBJ2-1; 9 nucleotides line up with TRBD1. The ends lost 7 bases at V and 9 bases at J; junction bases unmatched: 10. CDR3 length equals 14 residues. Per germline, CDR1 SNHLY and CDR2 FYNNEI.

The chain couples TRBV5-5 to TRBJ2-7, with 7 bases aligning to TRBD2. After removal of 3 bases from V and 7 bases from J, the junction contained 10 bases not matched to a gene. Germline V gene data show CDR1 as SGHKS and CDR2 as YYEKEE (reference sequence). The CDR3 length is 14 residues. The chain's CDR3 is CASSSPGLGGEQYF. In DNA, the CDR3 is TGTGCCAGCAGCTCGCCTGGACTAGGCGGGGAGCAGTACTTC.

The V gene is TRBV14, the J gene TRBJ2-1, with D uncertain. Deletions cut 2 bases from V and 6 bases from J, with 11 bases between. The CDR3 totals 14 residues. Germline loops: CDR1 SGHDN, CDR2 FVKESK. CDR3 bases: TGTGCCAGCAGCCAAAGTCTAAGCATCAATGAGCAGTTCTTC. Protein product: CASSQSLSINEQFF.

Only a few counts were recorded for this clone. The V and J genes are TRBV4-3 and TRBJ1-1, with a weak D call TRBD1 (5 bases). The V end was cut by 1 base, the J end by 1 base, with 10 bases between. The CDR3 contains 15 residues. Germline V lookup: CDR1 LGHNA, CDR2 YSLEER. CDR3: CASSQVAGGNTEAFF. CDR3 bases: TGCGCCAGCAGCCAAGTCGCGGGGGGGAACACTGAAGCTTTCTTT.

This chain joins TRBV6-1 and TRBJ1-2; D not certain. V shed 0 bases and J shed 4 bases, with 9 bases lying between them. CDR3 length: 14 amino acids. The germline CDR1 and CDR2 sequences are MNHNS and SASEGT. The CDR3 DNA follows: TGTGCCAGCAGTGAAGCCCCGGGAAGCTATGGCTACACCTTC. Translating gives CASSEAPGSYGYTF.

V gene TRBV7-9 combines with J gene TRBJ1-6; D gene unclear. The CDR3 consists of 13 residues. Germline lookup yields CDR1 SEHNR and CDR2 FQNEAQ (reference sequence). V lost 0 bases and J lost 9, with 6 bases in between. CDR3 region: CASSLASGSPLHF. As DNA, the CDR3 is TGTGCCAGCAGCTTAGCGTCCGGTTCACCCCTCCACTTT.

This clone was found a few times. The chain recombines TRBV19 with TRBJ1-2; possible D gene TRBD1, 6 bases. CDR1 and CDR2 from the germline V gene are LNHDA and SQIVND (reference sequence). There are 13 residues in the CDR3. V was clipped by 5 bases and J by 4 bases, with 11 bases between them. The CDR3 loop reads CASSPQGFYGYTF. The CDR3 DNA follows: TGTGCCAGTAGTCCCCAGGGGTTCTATGGCTACACCTTC.

The J gene is TRBJ1-5, the V gene TRBV6-1; a possible D gene is TRBD1 (5 bases). Germline CDR1 reads MNHNS; CDR2 reads SASEGT. V was shortened by 2 bases and J by 7 bases, with 15 bases between the two germline ends. The CDR3 totals 15 residues. CDR3 DNA sequence: TGTGCCAGCAGTGAAAATAGGGGAATCGGGCAGCCCCAGCATTTT. Translated, it gives CASSENRGIGQPQHF.

The rearrangement uses TRBV25-1 and TRBJ2-7; D uncertain. The length of the CDR3 is 12 residues. Trimming pared 6 bases from V and 4 bases from J, leaving 10 bases between. Germline loops: CDR1 MGHDK, CDR2 SYGVNS. CDR3 in amino acids: CASRAAGYEQYF. The CDR3 nucleotides read TGTGCCAGCAGAGCCGCAGGTTACGAGCAGTACTTC.

V usage is TRBV25-1 and J usage is TRBJ1-4; no definite D call. The length of the CDR3 is 14 residues. The germline V and J ends were trimmed by 3 bases and 8 bases, with 13 bases remaining between them. Germline CDR1 is MGHDK and CDR2 is SYGVNS. The CDR3 protein is CASSEKGMREKLFF. Here the CDR3 DNA reads TGTGCCAGCAGTGAGAAGGGAATGCGAGAAAAACTGTTTTTT.

A single count supports this clone. The V gene is TRBV13, the J gene TRBJ2-7, with TRBD2 matching over 7 bases. The CDR3 totals 17 residues. V lost 1 base to trimming and J lost 0 bases; unmatched junction nucleotides: 9. Germline V CDR1 and CDR2: PRHDT, FYEKMQ (reference sequence). The CDR3 spells CASSLEGLAGSSYEQYF. CDR3 coding DNA: TGTGCCAGCAGCTTAGAAGGGTTAGCGGGTTCCTCCTACGAGCAGTACTTC.

The chain joins TRBV7-2 to TRBJ2-5; D is unresolved. Trimming pared 3 bases from V and 4 bases from J, leaving 9 bases between. Looked up from germline, CDR1 is SGHTA and CDR2 is FQGNSA. This CDR3 is 13 amino acids long. CDR3 nucleotide sequence: TGTGCCAGCAGCTTCCTAGGTGGAGAGACCCAGTACTTC. Translated, it gives CASSFLGGETQYF.

The chain has TRBV6-6 and TRBJ1-2, with 7 bases matching TRBD1. Germline loops: CDR1 MNHNY, CDR2 SVGAGI (reference sequence). The CDR3 loop spans 15 amino acids. Germline trimming cut 5 bases from V and 10 bases from J; bases unmatched to any gene: 16. CDR3 DNA: TGTGCCAGCAGTAGGGGGGCACAGGGGTCCTTGATCTACACCTTC. It codes for CASSRGAQGSLIYTF.

The CDR3 reads CASSPPTTVQETQYF. The CDR3 region has the DNA TGCGCCAGCAGCCCCCCTACCACAGTTCAAGAGACCCAGTACTTC. The chain carries TRBV5-1 and TRBJ2-5; D is unresolved. Trimming removed 4 bases at V and 2 bases at J, with 15 bases between. This CDR3 has 15 amino acids. Germline-derived CDR1 and CDR2 are SGHRS and YFSETQ.

A few counts support this clone. This chain joins TRBV5-4 and TRBJ2-1, with D possibly being TRBD1 (6 bases). This CDR3 comprises 14 residues. CDR1 is SGHNT and CDR2 is YYREEE in the germline V gene (reference sequence). Trimming removed 3 bases from V and 5 bases from J, with 12 bases in between. CDR3 DNA sequence: TGTGCCAGCAGCTCAGGGGTTCCTGACAATGAGCAGTTCTTC. This encodes CASSSGVPDNEQFF. Full variable domain (missing parts from reference TRBV5-4 and TRBJ2-1): ETGVTQSPTHLIKTRGQQVTLRCSSQSGHNTVSWYQQALGQGPQFIFQYYREEENGRGNFPPRFSGLQFPNYSSELNVNALELDDSALYLCASSSGVPDNEQFFGPGTRLTVL.

This chain links TRBV7-9 with TRBJ2-3; the match to TRBD1 covers 7 bases. The CDR3 runs 15 residues. Unmatched junction bases numbered 4, after V lost 3 bases and J lost 1 base. Germline-derived CDR1 and CDR2 are SEHNR and FQNEAQ (reference sequence). CDR3: CASSFEGGRTDTQYF. CDR3 DNA: TGTGCCAGCAGCTTTGAAGGGGGCCGCACAGATACGCAGTATTTT. Using reference TRBV7-9 and TRBJ2-3 for the parts outside the CDR3, the full variable domain is DTGVSQNPRHKITKRGQNVTFRCDPISEHNRLYWYRQTLGQGPEFLTYFQNEAQLEKSRLLSDRFSAERPKGSFSTLEIQRTEQGDSAMYLCASSFEGGRTDTQYFGPGTRLTVL.

V is TRBV6-1 and J is TRBJ2-6; maybe TRBD2 (5 bases). CDR3 size: 15 residues. Trimming took 6 bases from V and 0 from J, leaving 9 bases between them. Per germline, CDR1 MNHNS and CDR2 SASEGT. The CDR3 DNA reads TGTGCCAGCAGCTCCGGGGACTCTGGGGCCAACGTCCTGACTTTC. It codes for CASSSGDSGANVLTF.

This chain connects TRBV6-1 to TRBJ1-1; the D is unclear. CDR3 length equals 15 residues. Trimming removed 0 bases at V and 8 bases at J, with 16 bases between. In germline, CDR1 is MNHNS, CDR2 SASEGT. The CDR3, as DNA: TGTGCCAGCAGTGAAGCGCTGAGTTTGGGATTGGAAGCTTTCTTT. The encoded protein is CASSEALSLGLEAFF.

The gene calls are TRBV7-2 and TRBJ1-5, with D unclear. The ends were cut back, 5 bases at V and 0 bases at J, with 11 bases in the middle. The germline CDR1 and CDR2 sequences are SGHTA and FQGNSA. The CDR3 consists of 15 residues. The CDR3 loop reads CASSPHAVSNQPQHF. CDR3 in DNA: TGTGCCAGCAGCCCCCACGCAGTTAGCAATCAGCCCCAGCATTTT.

The chain has TRBV5-1 and TRBJ1-4, with a tentative D call TRBD1 (5 bases). Germline V gives CDR1 SGHRS, CDR2 YFSETQ. V was shortened by 4 bases and J by 8 bases, with 15 bases between the two germline ends. This CDR3 contains 14 residues. DNA for the CDR3: TGCGCCAGCAGCCATATGGGGGTAGGGGAAAAACTGTTTTTT. Protein: CASSHMGVGEKLFF.